A selection of T cell receptor beta chains follows, all from one sample in a study of patients and donors after allogeneic stem cell transplantation. TCRdb reprocessed the RT-PCR reads via MiXCR and lists one record per CDR3 protein. The sample holds fewer than 200,000 distinct CDR3 sequences; 30% are singletons and the top ten take 3.2%. The sample taken for sequencing was blood, either unsorted or a sorted T cell fraction (not recorded which). These receptors originate from a human donor who was either an allogeneic HSCT recipient or a stem cell or donor lymphocyte infusion donor (not recorded which). It is not recorded whose cells these are; they may come from a transplant donor. Both conserved end residues are part of each CDR3. Each record gives: clone size, V gene, J gene, D gene, CDR3 length, CDR3 protein, CDR3 DNA. The D gene is left open where the match is weak. Only part of the rows carry a size: once, few, many, or a class if the clone is expanded.

>-|TRBV11-1|TRBJ2-3|-|13
CASSPPGTDTQYF
TGTGCCAGCAGCCCGCCGGGCACAGATACGCAGTATTTT
>-|TRBV27|TRBJ2-5|-|12
CASSKNLETQYF
TGTGCCAGCAGTAAGAATCTAGAGACCCAGTACTTC
>-|TRBV29-1|TRBJ2-1|TRBD2|15
CSAREGVAGNNEQFF
TGCAGCGCCCGTGAAGGGGTAGCGGGAAACAATGAGCAGTTCTTC
>few|TRBV6-5|TRBJ2-7|TRBD2|14
CASRGLAEADEQYF
TGTGCCAGCAGAGGACTAGCCGAAGCCGACGAGCAGTACTTC
>many|TRBV20-1|TRBJ1-4|-|14
CSASHHGENEKLFF
TGCAGTGCTAGTCATCACGGGGAGAATGAAAAACTGTTTTTT
>-|TRBV12-3/TRBV12-4|TRBJ2-5|-|14
CASSPTGRRETQYF
TGTGCCAGCAGTCCAACAGGGAGAAGAGAGACCCAGTACTTC
>-|TRBV7-9|TRBJ2-1|TRBD2|19
CASSSPPGLAGDSYNEQFF
TGTGCCAGCAGCTCCCCCCCCGGACTAGCGGGCGACTCCTACAATGAGCAGTTCTTC
>-|TRBV6-1|TRBJ1-1|-|15
CASSLHRATNTEAFF
TGTGCCAGCAGTCTACACCGGGCCACGAACACTGAAGCTTTCTTT
>-|TRBV5-5|TRBJ2-7|TRBD2|16
CASSLKLRLADYEQYF
TGTGCCAGCAGCTTGAAGCTCCGTCTAGCGGACTACGAGCAGTACTTC
>-|TRBV20-1|TRBJ1-5|-|13
CSAPTDSNQPQHF
TGCAGTGCACCGACAGACTCCAATCAGCCCCAGCATTTT
>-|TRBV25-1|TRBJ2-5|-|15
CASSGIRAYQETQYF
TGTGCCAGCAGTGGGATACGGGCGTACCAAGAGACCCAGTACTTC
>-|TRBV9|TRBJ2-1|TRBD2|16
CASSIRLAGDKDEQFF
TGTGCCAGCAGCATCCGACTAGCGGGAGATAAGGATGAGCAGTTCTTC
>few|TRBV28|TRBJ2-5|TRBD2|15
CARTKLAGGPETQYF
TGTGCCAGGACGAAACTAGCGGGAGGTCCCGAGACCCAGTACTTC
>few|TRBV5-6|TRBJ2-7|-|13
CASSPGAGYEQYF
TGTGCCAGCAGCCCAGGGGCAGGCTACGAGCAGTACTTC
>-|TRBV7-8|TRBJ2-1|TRBD2|17
CASSLAIFTSGSNEQFF
TGTGCCAGCAGCTTAGCGATCTTCACTAGCGGGAGCAATGAGCAGTTCTTC
>few|TRBV12-3/TRBV12-4|TRBJ1-1|-|13
CASSLFWTSEAFF
TGTGCCAGCAGTTTATTCTGGACATCTGAAGCTTTCTTT
>many|TRBV20-1|TRBJ1-5|TRBD1|14
CSAAKGQGRQPQHF
TGCAGTGCGGCCAAGGGACAGGGTAGGCAGCCCCAGCATTTT
>once|TRBV5-1|TRBJ1-1|-|14
CASSLPDKNTEAFF
TGCGCCAGCAGCTTGCCGGACAAGAACACTGAAGCTTTCTTT
>few|TRBV7-2|TRBJ2-4|TRBD2|16
CASSSGLAGGQNIQYF
TGTGCCAGCAGCTCTGGTCTAGCGGGAGGCCAAAACATTCAGTACTTC
>few|TRBV2|TRBJ1-1|TRBD1|13
CASKDRVHTEAFF
TGTGCCAGCAAGGACAGGGTTCACACTGAAGCTTTCTTT
>-|TRBV4-2|TRBJ2-1|TRBD2|17
CASSQEWLAGGGNEQFF
TGTGCCAGCAGCCAAGAGTGGCTAGCGGGAGGGGGCAATGAGCAGTTCTTC
>-|TRBV29-1|TRBJ2-7|TRBD2|15
CSVEATGGTSYEQYF
TGCAGCGTTGAAGCCACGGGGGGAACCTCCTACGAGCAGTACTTC
>-|TRBV5-4|TRBJ2-7|-|11
CASSLSHEQYF
TGTGCCAGCAGCTTGTCGCATGAGCAGTACTTC
>-|TRBV28|TRBJ1-5|-|14
CASSLTGYNQPQHF
TGTGCCAGCAGTTTAACAGGGTACAATCAGCCCCAGCATTTT
>-|TRBV5-5|TRBJ1-6|-|17
CASSYGRISVGNSPLHF
TGTGCCAGCAGCTACGGAAGGATTTCAGTGGGTAATTCACCCCTCCACTTT
>few|TRBV25-1|TRBJ1-6|-|15
CASSDHYSRNSPLHF
TGTGCCAGCAGTGATCATTATTCGAGGAATTCACCCCTCCACTTT
>-|TRBV27|TRBJ2-7|-|14
CASSFQGSPYEQYF
TGTGCCAGCAGTTTCCAGGGGTCTCCCTACGAGCAGTACTTC
>-|TRBV20-1|TRBJ2-1|TRBD2|15
CSARPHTGGNNEQFF
TGCAGTGCTAGACCCCACACGGGGGGGAACAATGAGCAGTTCTTC
>few|TRBV6-2/TRBV6-3|TRBJ2-7|-|18
CASSYNWVLAIRTYEQYF
TGTGCCAGCAGTTACAACTGGGTCCTAGCAATAAGGACCTACGAGCAGTACTTC
>few|TRBV4-3|TRBJ1-2|TRBD1|16
CASSQDGQGPFYGYTF
TGCGCCAGCAGCCAAGACGGACAGGGGCCTTTCTATGGCTACACCTTC
>-|TRBV20-1|TRBJ1-2|-|11
CSAWGPVGYTF
TGCAGTGCTTGGGGACCTGTTGGCTACACCTTC
>-|TRBV5-1|TRBJ2-1|-|16
CASSLVPKPSYNEQFF
TGCGCCAGCAGCTTGGTACCCAAGCCCTCCTACAATGAGCAGTTCTTC
>few|TRBV6-5|TRBJ1-4|-|13
CASSYGGVAELFF
TGTGCCAGCAGTTATGGAGGGGTAGCGGAACTGTTTTTT
>few|TRBV19|TRBJ1-1|-|14
CASSVGRLNTEAFF
TGTGCCAGTAGTGTCGGACGGTTGAACACTGAAGCTTTCTTT
>-|TRBV7-2|TRBJ1-5|TRBD1|16
CASSLGYGTGHQPQHF
TGTGCCAGCAGCTTAGGATACGGGACAGGGCATCAGCCCCAGCATTTT
>many|TRBV7-9|TRBJ1-1|TRBD1|17
CASSLTGLLMKNTEAFF
TGTGCCAGCAGCTTGACAGGGCTCTTAATGAAGAACACTGAAGCTTTCTTT